This T cell receptor beta chain was recorded in a study of metastatic and nonmetastatic thyroid tumors. At the level of the study: The comparison covered peripheral blood and tumor or nodule tissue in malignant and benign thyroid patients. Study results and caveats: Significantly greater TCR beta diversity was reportedly found in malignant thyroid tumors than in benign nodules (in blood and tumor).

Nobody among the patients had been given any treatment before thyroid surgery. This clone was seen a few times. Its antigen remains unidentified. In the original processing: Construction of a distant-metastasis classifier for papillary thyroid cancer relied on CDR3 differences across clinicopathological groups. TCRdb called clones again from the PCR reads with MiXCR. The V and J calls and clone size come from TCRdb's table, not from the authors' own analysis. The sample holds about 38,000 clones, roughly 28% seen once. CDR1 is MGHRA and CDR2 is YSYEKL in the germline V gene. V lost 0 bases, J lost 4 bases, and 6 bases lay in between. The CDR3 has 13 amino acids.

The TCR originated in a male donor with papillary thyroid cancer or a benign thyroid nodule (not recorded which). Some clones in this sample may be carry-over from other donors' samples. Sequenced material: blood. The chain combines TRBV4-1 with TRBJ1-2; possibly TRBD1 for D (5 bases). This chain's CDR3 is CASSQEGTYGYTF. The CDR3 bases are TGCGCCAGCAGCCAAGAAGGGACCTATGGCTACACCTTC.